The present T cell receptor beta chain was sequenced within a study of long-term antiretroviral therapy in people with HIV. The study, taken as a whole, reports: Regardless of time point, clones expanded before ART dominated the repertoire.

Researchers report immunoSEQ v3.0 was run at survey level. A per-sample goal of roughly 40,000-50,000 T-cell genomes was targeted by sequencing. Profiling relied on immunoSEQ multiplex PCR, and the TCRdb table lists in-frame clones only, not all of them. This table holds approximately 26,000 clones, 91% found once. The CDR3 is made up of 15 amino acids. CDR1 is SGDLS and CDR2 is YYNGEE in the germline V gene. Trimming took 2 bases from V and 4 from J, leaving 12 bases between them. Remarks on this clone: Its antigen is currently unknown.

The sequenced sample was unsorted PBMCs, obtained 3.1 years after starting antiretroviral therapy. The V gene is TRBV9, the J gene TRBJ2-2; D unclear. The clonotype comes from a man aged 18 to 30 with HIV. CDR3 sequence: CASSVLQIPTGELFF. CDR3 in DNA: TGTGCCAGCAGCGTGCTACAAATACCCACCGGGGAGCTGTTTTTT.